Listed here are 11 T cell receptor beta chains from one sample, sequenced in a study of blood T cell repertoires in COVID-19. TCRdb's copy holds only in-frame clones and misses some; the assay was immunoSEQ multiplex PCR. This sample has roughly 220,000 clones, with around 85% found just once. The sequencing sample was made of PBMCs or T cells enriched from blood (not recorded which). Source of these receptors: a middle-aged woman with acute COVID-19.

This rearrangement joins TRBV19 to TRBJ1-5, with 7 bases fitting TRBD1. The CDR3 has 16 amino acids. Germline assignment: CDR1 LNHDA and CDR2 SQIVND (reference sequence). V lost 10 bases, J lost 0 bases, and 12 bases stayed unmatched. The CDR3 region is CATSNRGDASNQPQHF. CDR3 sequence (DNA): TGTGCCACCTCAAACAGGGGCGATGCTAGCAATCAGCCCCAGCATTTT.

This chain joins TRBV7-2 and TRBJ1-1; weak D call: TRBD1 (6 bases). The CDR3 is 14 amino acids. Germline CDR1 reads SGHTA; CDR2 reads FQGNSA. Trimming took off 5 bases at V and 4 bases at J, with 14 bases between the two ends. DNA for the CDR3: TGTGCCAGCAGCCCGACATTGGGGGCCACTGAAGCTTTCTTT. Translation: CASSPTLGATEAFF.

V is TRBV10-1 and J is TRBJ2-7, with D hard to call. The CDR3 is 11 amino acids. Germline V gives CDR1 WNHNN, CDR2 SYGVQD (reference sequence). With 11 bases removed from V and 4 bases from J, the gap between germline ends came to 12 bases. The CDR3 is CAGEGEYEQYF. As DNA, the CDR3 is TGCGCCGGAGAAGGAGAATACGAGCAGTACTTC.

The chain employs TRBV5-1 and TRBJ1-5; D perhaps matches TRBD1 (6 bases). V was trimmed by 4 bases and J by 0 bases, leaving 11 bases between them. This CDR3 has 15 residues. The germline CDR1 and CDR2 sequences are SGHRS and YFSETQ. The CDR3 sequence: CASSPGTLSNQPQHF. CDR3 nucleotides: TGCGCCAGCAGCCCTGGGACACTTAGCAATCAGCCCCAGCATTTT.

The chain recombines TRBV7-7 with TRBJ2-2; D uncertain. From germline, CDR1 is SSHAT and CDR2 FNYEAQ (reference sequence). This CDR3 is built from 13 residues. V was shortened by 3 bases and J by 5 bases, with 7 bases between the two germline ends. CDR3 in amino acids: CASSLAPTGELFF. CDR3 in DNA: TGTGCCAGCAGCTTGGCCCCTACCGGGGAGCTGTTTTTT.

The chain recombines TRBV19 with TRBJ2-2; 11 bases align to TRBD2. The J segment lost 4 bases and the V segment lost 10 bases, leaving 14 bases of the junction unmatched. The CDR3 spans 17 residues. Germline CDR1 is LNHDA and CDR2 is SQIVND (reference sequence). The CDR3 loop reads CATKNGRLAGFTGELFF. The CDR3 nucleotides are TGTGCCACAAAAAATGGGCGACTAGCGGGATTCACCGGGGAGCTGTTTTTT.

This sequence joins TRBV18 and TRBJ2-5; perhaps TRBD1 as D (5 bases). V was shortened by 4 bases and J by 1 base, with 7 bases between the two germline ends. Germline V gene data show CDR1 as KGHSH and CDR2 as LQKENI. This CDR3 has 13 amino acids. The CDR3 is CASSRDSQETQYF. CDR3 sequence (DNA): TGTGCCAGCTCACGAGACAGCCAAGAGACCCAGTACTTC.

The J gene is TRBJ2-2, the V gene TRBV6-1, with 9 bases that match TRBD1. CDR3 length: 16 amino acids. CDR1 is MNHNS and CDR2 is SASEGT in the germline V gene. Unmatched junction bases numbered 6, after V lost 4 bases and J lost 3 bases. The CDR3 nucleotides read TGTGCCAGCAGTGCTAACAGGGGGCGGTACACCGGGGAGCTGTTTTTT. Protein: CASSANRGRYTGELFF.

The CDR3 is CASRPTLAGGNEQYF. The CDR3 DNA follows: TGTGCCAGCCGCCCCACTTTAGCGGGAGGAAACGAGCAGTACTTC. The chain links TRBV6-5 to TRBJ2-7; 10 bases fit TRBD2. Germline V gene data show CDR1 as MNHEY and CDR2 as SVGAGI. J gave up 5 bases and V 8 bases, and 12 bases lay outside the gene matches. The CDR3 contains 15 residues.

This clone appeared a few times. The rearrangement joins TRBV13 to TRBJ2-3; D uncertain. This CDR3 comprises 13 residues. Germline CDR1 PRHDT, CDR2 FYEKMQ (reference sequence). The germline V and J ends were trimmed by 1 base and 5 bases, with 7 bases remaining between them. The DNA of the CDR3 is TGTGCCAGCAGCTTAGAAAGAGGAGATACGCAGTATTTT. Encoded protein: CASSLERGDTQYF.

This clone was recorded at least ten times. V usage is TRBV30 and J usage is TRBJ2-7; a possible D gene is TRBD2 (6 bases). This CDR3 spans 15 amino acids. Germline CDR1 GTSNPN, CDR2 SVGIG (reference sequence). The V and J ends lost 5 bases and 0 bases respectively, with 17 bases between them. CDR3 in amino acids: CAWLPKGLTSYEQYF. As DNA, the CDR3 is TGTGCCTGGCTGCCCAAGGGACTGACCTCCTACGAGCAGTACTTC.